This TCR beta chain emerged from a study of T cell repertoires in cytomegalovirus infection. Overall study context: Matching HLA type and CMV infection were both indicated by public TCR beta signatures.

TCRdb analysed the reads with MiXCR anew, one entry per CDR3 protein. The profile shows around 540,000 distinct CDR3 sequences, around a third of them singletons. Looked up from germline, CDR1 is SGHTA and CDR2 is FQGNSA. Trimming left V 5 bases short and J 4 bases short, with 10 bases between. The CDR3 totals 13 residues. This clonotype turned up a few times. The antigen is not known. The study's findings and limits: Individuals carrying CMV plus the relevant HLA were identified by cumulative frequency of public TCR beta families. Within the response measured ex vivo, HLA-C-restricted CMV-specific TCR beta clonotypes were dominant.

V is TRBV7-2 and J is TRBJ2-3; no clear D. Sequenced here: cultured PBMCs, sampled from culture after CMV antigen stimulation. This receptor was obtained from a human donor in good health (CMV status not recorded). Some clones in this sample may be carry-over from other donors' samples. In DNA form, the CDR3 reads TGTGCCAGCAGCCCTCGGTATTCAGATACGCAGTATTTT. It encodes CASSPRYSDTQYF.